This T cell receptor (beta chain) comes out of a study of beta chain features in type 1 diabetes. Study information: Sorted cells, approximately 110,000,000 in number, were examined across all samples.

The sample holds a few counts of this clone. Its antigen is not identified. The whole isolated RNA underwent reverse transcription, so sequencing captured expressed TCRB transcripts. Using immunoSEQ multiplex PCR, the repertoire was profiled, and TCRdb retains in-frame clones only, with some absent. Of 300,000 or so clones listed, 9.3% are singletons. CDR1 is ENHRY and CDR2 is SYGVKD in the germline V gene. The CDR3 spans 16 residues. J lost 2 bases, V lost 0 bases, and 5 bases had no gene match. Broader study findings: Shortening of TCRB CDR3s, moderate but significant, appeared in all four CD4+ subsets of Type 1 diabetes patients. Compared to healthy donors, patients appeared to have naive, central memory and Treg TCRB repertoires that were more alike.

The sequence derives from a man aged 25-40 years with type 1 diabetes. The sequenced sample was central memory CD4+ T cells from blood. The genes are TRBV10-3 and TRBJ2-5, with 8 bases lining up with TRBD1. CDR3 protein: CAISESHGTGQETQYF. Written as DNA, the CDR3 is TGTGCCATCAGTGAGTCCCACGGGACAGGTCAAGAGACCCAGTACTTC.